This T cell receptor (beta chain) was identified during a study of blood T cell repertoires in COVID-19. Study-wide context: Italy, Spain and the United States were the sources of the convalescent and acute COVID-19 samples. Sources were T cells, B-cell-depleted T cells, or PBMCs; the material itself was cDNA or gDNA.

The Seattle patients joined while their infection was active and were tracked longitudinally afterward. Original methodology: Reference gene primer amplification gave estimated nucleated cell counts. Some clones are missing from TCRdb's copy, which holds only in-frame ones; the method was immunoSEQ multiplex PCR. Clone size and the V and J calls come from that table; the DNA yielded D and trimming. The sample consists of 150,000 to 200,000 clones, more than 80% of them appearing once. This CDR3 has 17 residues. This sequence joins TRBV21-1 and TRBJ2-1; TRBD1, as called in the table, went unchecked against the DNA. TRBV21-1 is a pseudogene segment. The origin of this receptor is an elderly woman with COVID-19, enrolled during active disease. Sequenced material: peripheral blood. The CDR3 here is CASSKVGETGVYNEQFF. Written as DNA, the CDR3 is TGTGCCAGCAGCAAAGTAGGCGAGACAGGAGTCTACAATGAGCAGTTCTTC.